This entry describes one TCR beta chain. The data derive from a study of technical replicates of blood from a handful of donors. The length of the CDR3 is 15 residues. V shed 3 bases and J shed 6 bases, with 15 bases lying between them. Germline values: CDR1 LNHDA, CDR2 SQIVND (reference sequence). The protocol was immunoSEQ multiplex PCR, while the TCRdb copy is restricted to in-frame clones and leaves out a portion. The sample includes roughly 74,000 clones, roughly nine tenths of them seen just once. The chain links TRBV19 to TRBJ1-5, with D possibly TRBD1 on 5 matching bases. Material: T cells isolated from PBMCs. The TCR sequence derives from a human donor in good health. The CDR3 DNA follows: TGTGCCAGTAGTATCACCGGGGGATCGGGTCAGCCCCAGCATTTT. It translates to CASSITGGSGQPQHF. Together with reference TRBV19 and TRBJ1-5, the CDR3 gives the full variable domain: DGGITQSPKYLFRKEGQNVTLSCEQNLNHDAMYWYRQDPGQGLRLIYYSQIVNDFQKGDIAEGYSVSREKKESFPLTVTSAQKNPTAFYLCASSITGGSGQPQHFGDGTRLSIL.